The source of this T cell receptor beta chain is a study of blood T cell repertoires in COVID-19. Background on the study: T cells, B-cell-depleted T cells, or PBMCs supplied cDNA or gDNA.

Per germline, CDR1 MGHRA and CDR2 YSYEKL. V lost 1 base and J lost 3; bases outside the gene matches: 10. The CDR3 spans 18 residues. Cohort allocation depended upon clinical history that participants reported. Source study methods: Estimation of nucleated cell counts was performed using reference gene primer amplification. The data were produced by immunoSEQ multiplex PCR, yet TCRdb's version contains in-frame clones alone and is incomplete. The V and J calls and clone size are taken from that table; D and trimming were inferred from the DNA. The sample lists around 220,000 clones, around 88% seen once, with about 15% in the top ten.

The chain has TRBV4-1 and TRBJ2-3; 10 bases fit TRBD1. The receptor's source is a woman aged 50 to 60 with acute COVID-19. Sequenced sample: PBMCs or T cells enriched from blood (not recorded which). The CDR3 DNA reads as TGCGCCAGCAGCCAAGCGGTGATCGCGGGACAGGGGACAGATACGCAGTATTTT. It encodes CASSQAVIAGQGTDTQYF.